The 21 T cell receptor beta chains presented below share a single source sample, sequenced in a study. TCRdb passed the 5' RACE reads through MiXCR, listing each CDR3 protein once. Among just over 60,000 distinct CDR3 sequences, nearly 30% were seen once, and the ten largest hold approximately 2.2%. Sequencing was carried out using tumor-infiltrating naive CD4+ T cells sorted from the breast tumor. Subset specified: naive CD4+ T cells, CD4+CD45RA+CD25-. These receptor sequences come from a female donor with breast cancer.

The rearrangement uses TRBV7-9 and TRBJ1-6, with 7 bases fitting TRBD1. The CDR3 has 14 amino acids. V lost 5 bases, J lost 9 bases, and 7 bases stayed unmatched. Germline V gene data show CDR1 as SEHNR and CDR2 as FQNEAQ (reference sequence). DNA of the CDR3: TGTGCCAGCAGCCCCGGGACAGATTTTTCACCCCTCCACTTT. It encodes CASSPGTDFSPLHF.

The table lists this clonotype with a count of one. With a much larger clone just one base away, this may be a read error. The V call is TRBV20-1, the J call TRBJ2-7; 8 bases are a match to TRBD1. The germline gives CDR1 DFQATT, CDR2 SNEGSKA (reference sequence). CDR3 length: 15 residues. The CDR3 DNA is TGCAGTGCTAGAGATATGGGGACAGGACCCTACGAGCGGTACTTC. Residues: CSARDMGTGPYERYF.

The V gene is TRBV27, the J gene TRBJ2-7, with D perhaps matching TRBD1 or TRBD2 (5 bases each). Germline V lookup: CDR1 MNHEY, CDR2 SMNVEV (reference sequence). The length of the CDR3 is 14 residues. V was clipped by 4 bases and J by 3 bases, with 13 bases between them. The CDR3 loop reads CASSSRGGYYEQYF. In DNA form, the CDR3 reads TGTGCCAGCAGTTCCCGGGGCGGATACTACGAGCAGTACTTC.

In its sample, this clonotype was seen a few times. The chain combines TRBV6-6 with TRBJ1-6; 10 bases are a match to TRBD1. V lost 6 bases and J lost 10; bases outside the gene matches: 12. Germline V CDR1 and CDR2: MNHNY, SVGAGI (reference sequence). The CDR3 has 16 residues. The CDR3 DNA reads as TGTGCCAGCAGCCCCCCGGGACAGGGGTTGGGATCACCCCTCCACTTT. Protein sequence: CASSPPGQGLGSPLHF.

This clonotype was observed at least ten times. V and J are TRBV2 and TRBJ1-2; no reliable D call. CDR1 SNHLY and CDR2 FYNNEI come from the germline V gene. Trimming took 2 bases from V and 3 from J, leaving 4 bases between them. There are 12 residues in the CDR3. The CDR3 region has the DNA TGTGCCAGCAGTGAAACTGACTATGGCTACACCTTC. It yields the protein CASSETDYGYTF.

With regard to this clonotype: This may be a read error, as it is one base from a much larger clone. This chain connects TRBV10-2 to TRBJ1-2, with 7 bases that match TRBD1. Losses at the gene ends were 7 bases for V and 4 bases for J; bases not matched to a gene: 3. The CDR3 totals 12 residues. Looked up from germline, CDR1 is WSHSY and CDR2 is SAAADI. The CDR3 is CASMRDSYGYTF. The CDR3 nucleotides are TGCGCCAGCATGAGGGACAGCTATGGCTACACCTTC.

CDR3 in amino acids: CASRRRGQSSYEQYF. In DNA form, the CDR3 reads TGTGCCAGCAGACGGCGGGGGCAGAGCTCCTACGAGCAGTACTTC. This rearrangement joins TRBV5-6 to TRBJ2-7, with a tentative D call TRBD2 (7 bases). With 5 bases removed from V and 0 bases from J, the gap between germline ends came to 15 bases. CDR3 size: 15 residues. Germline assignment: CDR1 SGHDT and CDR2 YYEEEE.

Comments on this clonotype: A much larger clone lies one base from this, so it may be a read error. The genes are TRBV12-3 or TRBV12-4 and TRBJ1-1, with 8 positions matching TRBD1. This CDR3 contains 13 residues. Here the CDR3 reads CASSRQGYTEASF. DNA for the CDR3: TGTGCCAGCAGCAGACAGGGGTACACTGAAGCTTCCTTT.

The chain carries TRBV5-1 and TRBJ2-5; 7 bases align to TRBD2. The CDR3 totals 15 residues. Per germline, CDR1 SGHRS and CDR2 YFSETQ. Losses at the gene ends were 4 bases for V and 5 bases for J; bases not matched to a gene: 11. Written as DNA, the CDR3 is TGCGCCAGCAGCCAAGGGGACTACTCATTGGAGACCCAGTACTTC. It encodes CASSQGDYSLETQYF.

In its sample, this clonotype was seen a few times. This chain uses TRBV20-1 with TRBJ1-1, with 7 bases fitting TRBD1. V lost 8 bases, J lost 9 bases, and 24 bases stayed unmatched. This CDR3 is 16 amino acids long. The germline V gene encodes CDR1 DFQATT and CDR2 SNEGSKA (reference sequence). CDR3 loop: CSFIPIQGGGPVKAFF. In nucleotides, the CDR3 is TGCAGTTTCATCCCAATTCAGGGGGGTGGACCAGTTAAAGCTTTCTTT.

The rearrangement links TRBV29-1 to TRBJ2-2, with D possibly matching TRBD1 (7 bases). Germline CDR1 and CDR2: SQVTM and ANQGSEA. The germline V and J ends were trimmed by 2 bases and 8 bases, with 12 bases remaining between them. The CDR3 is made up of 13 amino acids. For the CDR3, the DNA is TGCAGCGTTGAAAAGCAGGGGGGAGGGGAGCTGTTTTTT. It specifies CSVEKQGGGELFF.

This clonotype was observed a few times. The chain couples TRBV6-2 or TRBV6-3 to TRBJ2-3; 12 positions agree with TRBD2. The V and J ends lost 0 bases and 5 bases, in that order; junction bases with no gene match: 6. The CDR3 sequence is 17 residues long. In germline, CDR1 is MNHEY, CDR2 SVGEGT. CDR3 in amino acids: CASSYSILGLAGDTQYF. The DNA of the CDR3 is TGTGCCAGCAGTTACTCGATTTTGGGACTAGCGGGAGATACGCAGTATTTT.

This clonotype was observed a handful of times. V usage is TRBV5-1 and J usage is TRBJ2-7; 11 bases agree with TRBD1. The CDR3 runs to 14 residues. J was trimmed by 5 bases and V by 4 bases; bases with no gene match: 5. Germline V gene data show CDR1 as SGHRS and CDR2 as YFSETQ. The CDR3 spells CASSPGTGGHEQYF. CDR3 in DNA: TGCGCCAGCAGCCCCGGGACAGGGGGGCACGAGCAGTACTTC.

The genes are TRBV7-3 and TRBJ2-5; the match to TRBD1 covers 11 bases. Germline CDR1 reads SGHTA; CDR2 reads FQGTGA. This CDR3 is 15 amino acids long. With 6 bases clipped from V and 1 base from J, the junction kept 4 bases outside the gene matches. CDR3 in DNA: TGTGCCAGCAGTAGGGACAGGGGGTCCCAAGAGACCCAGTACTTC. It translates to CASSRDRGSQETQYF.

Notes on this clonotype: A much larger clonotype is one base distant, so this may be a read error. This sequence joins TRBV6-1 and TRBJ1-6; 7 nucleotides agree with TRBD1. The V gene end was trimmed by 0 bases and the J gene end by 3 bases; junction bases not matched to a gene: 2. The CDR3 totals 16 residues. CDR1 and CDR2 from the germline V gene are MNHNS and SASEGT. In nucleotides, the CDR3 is TGTGCCAGCAGTGAAGCGGGACAGTACTATAATTCACCCCTCCACTTT. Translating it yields CASSEAGQYYNSPLHF.

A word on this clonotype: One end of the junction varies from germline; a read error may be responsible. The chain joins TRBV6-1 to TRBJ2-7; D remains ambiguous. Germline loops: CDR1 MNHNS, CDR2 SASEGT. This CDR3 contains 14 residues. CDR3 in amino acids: CASSEVGTNYEQCF. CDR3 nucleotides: TGTGCCAGCAGTGAAGTGGGAACCAACTACGAGCAGTGCTTC.

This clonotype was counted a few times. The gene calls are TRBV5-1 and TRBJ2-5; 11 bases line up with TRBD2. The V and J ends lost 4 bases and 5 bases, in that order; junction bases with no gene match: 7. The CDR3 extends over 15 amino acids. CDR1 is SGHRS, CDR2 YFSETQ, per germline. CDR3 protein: CASSTGLAGIETQYF. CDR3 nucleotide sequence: TGCGCCAGCAGCACCGGACTAGCGGGTATTGAGACCCAGTACTTC.

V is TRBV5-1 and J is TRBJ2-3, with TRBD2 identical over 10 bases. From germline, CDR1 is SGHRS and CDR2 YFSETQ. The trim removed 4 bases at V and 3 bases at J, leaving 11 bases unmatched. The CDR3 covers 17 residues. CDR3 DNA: TGCGCCAGCAGCCCGTCCGAGCGGGGGGGCGGTACAGATACGCAGTATTTT. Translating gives CASSPSERGGGTDTQYF.

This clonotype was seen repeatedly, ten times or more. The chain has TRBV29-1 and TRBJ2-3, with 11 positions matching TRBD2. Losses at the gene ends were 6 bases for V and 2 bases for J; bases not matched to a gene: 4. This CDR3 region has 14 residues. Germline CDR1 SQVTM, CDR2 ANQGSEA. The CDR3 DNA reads TGCAGCGTCTCGACTAGCGGGAACACAGATACGCAGTATTTT. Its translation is CSVSTSGNTDTQYF.

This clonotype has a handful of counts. CDR3 amino acids: CASSQEGRQELYNNQPQHF. CDR3 sequence (DNA): TGTGCCAGCAGCCAAGAAGGTCGACAGGAGCTTTATAACAATCAGCCCCAGCATTTT. The V gene is TRBV4-2, the J gene TRBJ1-5; tentatively, D is TRBD1 (6 bases). Between the trimmed V and J ends, which lost 0 bases and 3 bases, there was a span of 21 bases. From germline, CDR1 is LGHNA and CDR2 YNFKEQ. There are 19 residues in the CDR3.

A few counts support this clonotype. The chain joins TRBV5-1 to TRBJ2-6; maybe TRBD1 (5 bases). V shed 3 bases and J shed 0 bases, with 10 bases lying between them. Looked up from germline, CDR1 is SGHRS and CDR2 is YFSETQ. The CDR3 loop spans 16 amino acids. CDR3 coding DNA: TGCGCCAGCAGCTCGACAGCTAGCTCTGGGGCCAACGTCCTGACTTTC. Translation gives CASSSTASSGANVLTF. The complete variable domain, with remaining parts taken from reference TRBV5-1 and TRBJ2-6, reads KAGVTQTPRYLIKTRGQQVTLSCSPISGHRSVSWYQQTPGQGLQFLFEYFSETQRNKGNFPGRFSGRQFSNSRSEMNVSTLELGDSALYLCASSSTASSGANVLTFGAGSRLTVL.